Below, 10 T cell receptor beta chains from the same sample are listed, as sequenced in a study of cytomegalovirus exposure and HLA in healthy donors. The PCR was carried out with 60 Vbeta primers and 13 Jbeta primers. TCRdb keeps only in-frame clones here, not all; method: immunoSEQ multiplex PCR. The table includes 75,000 to 100,000 clones, around 81% detected once. Sequencing input: PBMCs. These TCRs come from a man between 35 and 55 years old in good health and CMV-seropositive.

The chain uses TRBV28 and TRBJ1-2; D possibly corresponds to TRBD1 (5 bases). Trimming took 2 bases from V and 5 from J, leaving 18 bases between them. The CDR3 runs 16 residues. Germline CDR1 and CDR2: MDHEN and SYDVKM. The CDR3: CASSLEWGGRTYGYTF. CDR3 nucleotide sequence: TGTGCCAGCAGTTTAGAGTGGGGTGGCAGGACATATGGCTACACCTTC.

The genes are TRBV7-6 and TRBJ1-2; D might be TRBD1 (5 bases). This CDR3 has 13 residues. Germline lookup yields CDR1 SGHVS and CDR2 FNYEAQ. The ends were cut back, 5 bases at V and 6 bases at J, with 13 bases in the middle. The chain's CDR3 is CASSPGEGDGYTF. The CDR3 nucleotides are TGTGCCAGCAGCCCGGGGGAGGGTGATGGCTACACCTTC.

The J gene is TRBJ1-2, the V gene TRBV6-6; D is undetermined. V lost 10 bases, J lost 1 base, and 4 bases lay in between. Germline V gene data show CDR1 as MNHNY and CDR2 as SVGAGI (reference sequence). The CDR3 covers 10 residues. The DNA for the CDR3 is TGTGCCACCTATAACTATGGCTACACCTTC. Amino acids: CATYNYGYTF.

The table lists this clone with a count of one. The chain links TRBV5-1 to TRBJ1-1; D perhaps matches TRBD1 (5 bases). CDR1 is SGHRS, CDR2 YFSETQ, per germline. V was shortened by 8 bases and J by 1 base, with 15 bases between the two germline ends. The CDR3 totals 14 residues. The CDR3 loop is CASTRTPSNTEAFF. The CDR3 bases are TGCGCCAGTACCCGGACACCGTCGAACACTGAAGCTTTCTTT. Looking up the rest from reference TRBV5-1 and TRBJ1-1 gives the full variable domain: KAGVTQTPRYLIKTRGQQVTLSCSPISGHRSVSWYQQTPGQGLQFLFEYFSETQRNKGNFPGRFSGRQFSNSRSEMNVSTLELGDSALYLCASTRTPSNTEAFFGQGTRLTVV.

The rearrangement uses TRBV15 and TRBJ1-3, with 7 bases aligning to TRBD1. The CDR3 spans 13 residues. CDR1 is LNHNV, CDR2 YYDKDF, per germline (reference sequence). V shed 3 bases and J 7 bases; nucleotides not matched to a gene: 3. The DNA of the CDR3 is TGTGCCACCAGCAGCGACAGGGCCAACACCATATATTTT. Translating gives CATSSDRANTIYF.

The chain couples TRBV23-1 to TRBJ2-7; a weak D match, TRBD1 (6 bases). TRBV23-1 is reported as an ORF; its role is uncertain. The CDR3 has 14 residues. Trimming shortened V by 3 bases and J by 3 bases, and 12 bases separated the two germline ends. CDR3 bases: TGCGCCAGCAGTCACCAGGACAGAGACTACGAGCAGTACTTC. Amino acids: CASSHQDRDYEQYF.

The V and J genes are TRBV5-1 and TRBJ1-2, with a possible D match to TRBD1 (5 bases). The CDR3 has 15 residues. Trimming removed 4 bases from V and 8 bases from J, with 21 bases in between. In germline, CDR1 is SGHRS, CDR2 YFSETQ. CDR3 amino acids: CASSTDPGSLGGYTF. For the CDR3, the DNA is TGCGCCAGCAGCACCGACCCAGGGTCCCTAGGCGGCTACACCTTC.

The chain couples TRBV27 to TRBJ2-6, with a tentative D call TRBD2 (5 bases). The length of the CDR3 is 15 residues. CDR1 is MNHEY, CDR2 SMNVEV, per germline (reference sequence). The V gene lost 4 bases and the J gene lost 0 bases, with 7 bases spanning the gap. CDR3 nucleotides: TGTGCCAGCAGTTCTCGGGGCTCTGGGGCCAACGTCCTGACTTTC. Residues: CASSSRGSGANVLTF.

The CDR3 protein is CASSTPWSPLHF. The CDR3 bases are TGTGCCAGCAGTACTCCCTGGTCACCCCTCCACTTT. The rearrangement joins TRBV6-5 to TRBJ1-6; D is undetermined. The CDR3 spans 12 residues. Germline values: CDR1 MNHEY, CDR2 SVGAGI. V was clipped by 5 bases and J by 10 bases, with 9 bases between them.

This clone has a handful of counts. The rearrangement joins TRBV11-2 to TRBJ1-5; TRBD1 is a possible D gene (5 bases). Germline V gene data show CDR1 as SGHAT and CDR2 as FQNNGV. CDR3 length: 16 amino acids. V was pared by 5 bases and J by 2 bases, with 16 bases between. CDR3 sequence: CASSRGGPPGNQPQHF. CDR3 DNA: TGTGCCAGCAGCCGGGGGGGTCCCCCCGGCAATCAGCCCCAGCATTTT.